A single sample is the source of the 9 T cell receptor beta chains below, sequenced in a study of T cells in Graves' hyperthyroidism and ophthalmopathy. The source material, RNA transcripts, was used to amplify TCR beta CDR3 regions. First-round RT-PCR of the TCR CDR3 relied on the HTBI primer set. TCRdb re-analysed the multiplex PCR reads in MiXCR, keeping a single row per CDR3 protein. Of roughly 570,000 distinct CDR3 sequences listed, more than 45% were seen once; the top ten hold roughly 7.7%. Sequenced input: peripheral blood or thyroid tissue (not recorded which). These receptors came from a young woman with Graves' hyperthyroidism.

V gene TRBV20-1 combines with J gene TRBJ1-1; D is unresolved. This CDR3 spans 15 amino acids. CDR1 and CDR2 (germline): DFQATT, SNEGSKA (reference sequence). V dropped 1 base and J dropped 0 bases, with 12 bases sitting between them. Here the CDR3 reads CSARGLAGMNTEAFF. The CDR3 nucleotides are TGCAGTGCTAGAGGACTAGCGGGAATGAACACTGAAGCTTTCTTT.

This clonotype was seen ten or more times. This CDR3 reads CASSLTTGGYGYTF. CDR3 coding DNA: TGTGCCAGCAGCCTCACGACAGGAGGTTATGGCTACACCTTC. This sequence joins TRBV11-1 and TRBJ1-2; D is possibly TRBD1 (6 bases). In germline, CDR1 is SGHAT, CDR2 FQDESV (reference sequence). V shed 5 bases and J shed 5 bases, with 15 bases lying between them. The CDR3 loop spans 14 amino acids.

The chain joins TRBV7-9 to TRBJ2-5; 7 bases are a match to TRBD1. The J call is in doubt because the DNA end fits TRBJ2-1 better. Germline-derived CDR1 and CDR2 are SEHNR and FQNEAQ (reference sequence). This CDR3 has 13 amino acids. CDR3 protein: CASSLKTGDEQFF. CDR3 coding DNA: TGTGCCAGCAGCTTAAAAACAGGGGATGAGCAGTTCTTC.

This clonotype has just a few counts. The chain carries TRBV12-3 or TRBV12-4 and TRBJ1-3, with 8 bases identical to TRBD1. The CDR3 runs 16 residues. The junction had 7 bases not matched to a gene; V was cut back by 6 bases and J by 0 bases. The CDR3 is CASSHSTGDSGNTIYF. The CDR3 bases are TGTGCCAGCAGCCACTCGACAGGGGACTCTGGAAACACCATATATTTT.

There are many counts of this clonotype. V gene TRBV24-1 combines with J gene TRBJ2-7; TRBD1 matches 7 bases. The CDR3 has 14 residues. V shed 4 bases and J 2 bases; nucleotides not matched to a gene: 4. Germline assignment: CDR1 KGHDR and CDR2 SFDVKD. CDR3 residues: CATSDSGGAYEQYF. The DNA for the CDR3 is TGTGCCACCAGTGACTCAGGGGGTGCCTACGAGCAGTACTTC.

This clonotype was seen many times. The chain recombines TRBV4-2 with TRBJ1-1, with TRBD1 matching 9 bases. The germline V gene has CDR1 LGHNA and CDR2 YNFKEQ. The length of the CDR3 is 19 residues. Losses at the gene ends were 1 base for V and 4 bases for J; bases not matched to a gene: 16. In DNA form, the CDR3 reads TGTGCCAGCAGCCAAGTGGGGACAGGGCGAGAGCACGACTCCACTGAAGCTTTCTTT. Its protein product is CASSQVGTGREHDSTEAFF.

This clonotype was seen just once. The chain is built from TRBV7-9 and TRBJ2-5; TRBD2 agrees at 12 bases. Germline-derived CDR1 and CDR2 are SEHNR and FQNEAQ (reference sequence). The V and J ends lost 3 bases and 6 bases, in that order; junction bases with no gene match: 5. The CDR3 totals 15 residues. CDR3 nucleotides: TGTGCCAGCAGCTTCCGGACTAGCGGGATTCAGACCCAGTACTTC. This gives the protein CASSFRTSGIQTQYF.

This clonotype was observed many times. The rearrangement uses TRBV19 and TRBJ1-2, with D unresolved. V lost 2 bases and J 6 bases, leaving 10 bases between the germline ends. The CDR3 runs to 13 residues. CDR1 and CDR2 from the germline V gene are LNHDA and SQIVND (reference sequence). This CDR3 reads CASSIRVTDGYTF. Written as DNA, the CDR3 is TGTGCCAGTAGTATAAGGGTCACAGATGGCTACACCTTC.

Note on this clonotype: A much larger clone lies a single base off, so this may be a read error. Here the CDR3 reads CASSRGHARNEKLFF. DNA of the CDR3: TGCGCCAGCAGCCGTGGACATGCCCGTAATGAAAAACTGTTTTTT. The J gene is TRBJ1-4, the V gene TRBV4-1, with a tentative D call TRBD1 (5 bases). From germline, CDR1 is MGHRA and CDR2 YSYEKL. The CDR3 runs 15 residues. Trimming pared 4 bases from V and 4 bases from J, leaving 13 bases between.